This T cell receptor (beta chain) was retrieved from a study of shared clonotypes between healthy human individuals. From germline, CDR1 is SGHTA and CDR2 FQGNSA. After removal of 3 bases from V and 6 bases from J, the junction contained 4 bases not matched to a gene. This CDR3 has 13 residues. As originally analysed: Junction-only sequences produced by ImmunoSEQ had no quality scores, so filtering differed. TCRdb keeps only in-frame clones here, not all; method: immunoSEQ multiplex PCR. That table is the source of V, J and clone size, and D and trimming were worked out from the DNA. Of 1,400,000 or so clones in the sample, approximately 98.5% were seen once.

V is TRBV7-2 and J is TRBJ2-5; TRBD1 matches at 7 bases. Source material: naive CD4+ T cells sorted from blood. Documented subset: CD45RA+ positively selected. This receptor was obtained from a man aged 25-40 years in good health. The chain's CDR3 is CASSFDRAQTQYF. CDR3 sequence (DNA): TGTGCCAGCAGCTTCGACAGGGCACAGACCCAGTACTTC.